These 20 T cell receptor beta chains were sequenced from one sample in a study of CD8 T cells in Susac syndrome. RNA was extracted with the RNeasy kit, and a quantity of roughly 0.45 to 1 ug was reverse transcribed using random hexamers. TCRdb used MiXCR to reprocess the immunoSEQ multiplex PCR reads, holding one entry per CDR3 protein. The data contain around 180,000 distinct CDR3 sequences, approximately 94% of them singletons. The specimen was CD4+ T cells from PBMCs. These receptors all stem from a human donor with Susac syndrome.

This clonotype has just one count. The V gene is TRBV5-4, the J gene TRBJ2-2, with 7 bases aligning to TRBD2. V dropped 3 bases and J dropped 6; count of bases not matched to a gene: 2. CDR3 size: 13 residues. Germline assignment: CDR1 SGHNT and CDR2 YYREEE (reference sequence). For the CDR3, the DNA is TGTGCCAGCAGCTCGACTAGCCCCGGGGAGCTGTTTTTT. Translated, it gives CASSSTSPGELFF.

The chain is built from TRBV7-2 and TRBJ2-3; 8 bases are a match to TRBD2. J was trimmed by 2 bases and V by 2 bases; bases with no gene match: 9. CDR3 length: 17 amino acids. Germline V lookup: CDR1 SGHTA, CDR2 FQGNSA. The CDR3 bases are TGTGCCAGCAGCTTACACGAGCGGGGGACCATCACAGATACGCAGTATTTT. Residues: CASSLHERGTITDTQYF.

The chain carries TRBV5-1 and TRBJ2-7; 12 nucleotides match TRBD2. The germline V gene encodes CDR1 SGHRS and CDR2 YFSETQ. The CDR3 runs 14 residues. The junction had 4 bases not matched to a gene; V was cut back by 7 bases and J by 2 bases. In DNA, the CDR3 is TGCGCCAGCGCCGGACTAGCGGGGACCTACGAGCAGTACTTC. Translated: CASAGLAGTYEQYF.

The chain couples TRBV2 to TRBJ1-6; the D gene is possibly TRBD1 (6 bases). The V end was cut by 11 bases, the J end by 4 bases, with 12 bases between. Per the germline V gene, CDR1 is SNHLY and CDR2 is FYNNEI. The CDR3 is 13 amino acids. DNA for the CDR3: TGTGCCGCCAAAGGACAGTATAATTCACCCCTCCACTTT. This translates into CAAKGQYNSPLHF.

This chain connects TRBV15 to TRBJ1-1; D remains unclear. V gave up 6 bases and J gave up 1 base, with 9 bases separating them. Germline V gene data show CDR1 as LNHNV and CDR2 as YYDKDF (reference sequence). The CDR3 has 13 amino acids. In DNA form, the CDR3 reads TGTGCCACCAGTGTTGGTCCGAACACTGAAGCTTTCTTT. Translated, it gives CATSVGPNTEAFF.

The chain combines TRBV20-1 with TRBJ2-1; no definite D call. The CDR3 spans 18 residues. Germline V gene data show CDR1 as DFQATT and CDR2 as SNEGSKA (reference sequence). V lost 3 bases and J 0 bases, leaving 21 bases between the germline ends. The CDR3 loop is CSASGPSTRKSSYNEQFF. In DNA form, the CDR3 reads TGCAGTGCTAGCGGACCTTCCACGAGGAAGAGCTCCTACAATGAGCAGTTCTTC.

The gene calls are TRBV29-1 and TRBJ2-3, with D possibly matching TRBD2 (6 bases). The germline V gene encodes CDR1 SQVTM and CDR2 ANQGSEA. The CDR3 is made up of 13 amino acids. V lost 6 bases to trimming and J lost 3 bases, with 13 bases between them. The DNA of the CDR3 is TGCAGCGTCCTGAACGGGGGTACAGATACGCAGTATTTT. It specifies CSVLNGGTDTQYF.

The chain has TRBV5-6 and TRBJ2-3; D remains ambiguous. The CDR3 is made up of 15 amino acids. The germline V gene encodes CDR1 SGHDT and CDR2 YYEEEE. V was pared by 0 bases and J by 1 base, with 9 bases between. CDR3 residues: CASSLDGRGTDTQYF. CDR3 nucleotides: TGTGCCAGCAGCTTGGACGGTAGGGGCACAGATACGCAGTATTTT.

Here the CDR3 reads CASSLEHRESETQYF. The CDR3 bases are TGTGCCAGCAGCTTAGAGCATAGGGAGTCGGAGACCCAGTACTTC. The chain carries TRBV7-8 and TRBJ2-5; D possibly corresponds to TRBD2 (5 bases). The V gene lost 1 base and the J gene lost 5 bases, with 14 bases spanning the gap. The germline gives CDR1 SGHVS, CDR2 FQNEAQ. This CDR3 is built from 15 residues.

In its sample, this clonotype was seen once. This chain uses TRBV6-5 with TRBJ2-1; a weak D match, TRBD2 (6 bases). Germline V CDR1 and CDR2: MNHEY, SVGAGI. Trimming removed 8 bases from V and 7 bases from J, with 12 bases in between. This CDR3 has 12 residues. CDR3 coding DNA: TGTGCCAGCGGTGTTGGGGGGAATGAGCAGTTCTTC. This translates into CASGVGGNEQFF.

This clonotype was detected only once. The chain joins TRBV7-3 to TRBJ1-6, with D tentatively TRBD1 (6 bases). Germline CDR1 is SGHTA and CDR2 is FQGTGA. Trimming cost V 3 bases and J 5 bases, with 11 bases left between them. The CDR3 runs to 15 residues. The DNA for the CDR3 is TGTGCCAGCAGCTTGTACGGGGGCAATAATTCACCCCTCCACTTT. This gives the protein CASSLYGGNNSPLHF. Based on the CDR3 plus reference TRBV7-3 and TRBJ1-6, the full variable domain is GAGVSQTPSNKVTEKGKYVELRCDPISGHTALYWYRQSLGQGPEFLIYFQGTGAADDSGLPNDRFFAVRPEGSVSTLKIQRTERGDSAVYLCASSLYGGNNSPLHFGNGTRLTVT.

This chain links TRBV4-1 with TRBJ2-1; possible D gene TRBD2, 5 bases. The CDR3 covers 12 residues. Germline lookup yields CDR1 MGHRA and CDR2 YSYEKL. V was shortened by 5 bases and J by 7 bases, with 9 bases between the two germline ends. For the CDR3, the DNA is TGCGCCAGCAGCAACCGGGGAAATGAGCAGTTCTTC. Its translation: CASSNRGNEQFF.

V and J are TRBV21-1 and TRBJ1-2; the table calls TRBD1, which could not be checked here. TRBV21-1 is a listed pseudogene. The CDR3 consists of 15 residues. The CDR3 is CASSCGQRTVYGYTF. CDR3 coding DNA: TGTGCCAGCAGCTGCGGACAGCGAACGGTGTATGGCTACACCTTC.

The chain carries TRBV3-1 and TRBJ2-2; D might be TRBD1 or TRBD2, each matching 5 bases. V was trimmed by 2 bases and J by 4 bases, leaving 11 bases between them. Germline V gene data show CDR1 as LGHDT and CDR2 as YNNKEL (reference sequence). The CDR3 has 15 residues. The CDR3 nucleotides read TGTGCCAGCAGCCAACCGGGACGATTCACCGGGGAGCTGTTTTTT. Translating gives CASSQPGRFTGELFF.

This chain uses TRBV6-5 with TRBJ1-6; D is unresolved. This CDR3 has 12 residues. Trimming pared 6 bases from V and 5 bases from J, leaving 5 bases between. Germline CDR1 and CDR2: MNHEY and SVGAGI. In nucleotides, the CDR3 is TGTGCCAGCAGCCCCAATAATTCACCCCTCCACTTT. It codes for CASSPNNSPLHF.

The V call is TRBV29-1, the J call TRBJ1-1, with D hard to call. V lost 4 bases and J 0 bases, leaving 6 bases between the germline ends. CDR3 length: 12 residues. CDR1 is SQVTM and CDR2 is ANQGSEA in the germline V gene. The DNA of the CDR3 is TGCAGCGTTGTAAGGATGAACACTGAAGCTTTCTTT. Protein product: CSVVRMNTEAFF.

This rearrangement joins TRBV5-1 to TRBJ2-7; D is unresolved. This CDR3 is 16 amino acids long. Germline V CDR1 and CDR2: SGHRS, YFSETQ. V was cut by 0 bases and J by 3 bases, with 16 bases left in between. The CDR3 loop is CASSLAGQEGFYEQYF. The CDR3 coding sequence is TGCGCCAGCAGCTTGGCCGGGCAGGAAGGCTTCTACGAGCAGTACTTC.

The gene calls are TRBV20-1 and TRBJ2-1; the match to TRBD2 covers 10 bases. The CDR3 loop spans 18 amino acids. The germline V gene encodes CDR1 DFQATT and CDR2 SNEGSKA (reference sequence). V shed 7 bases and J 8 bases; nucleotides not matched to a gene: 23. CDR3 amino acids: CSGHRASGGAGAVDEQFF. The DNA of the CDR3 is TGCAGTGGTCATAGGGCTAGCGGGGGCGCAGGGGCAGTAGATGAGCAGTTCTTC.

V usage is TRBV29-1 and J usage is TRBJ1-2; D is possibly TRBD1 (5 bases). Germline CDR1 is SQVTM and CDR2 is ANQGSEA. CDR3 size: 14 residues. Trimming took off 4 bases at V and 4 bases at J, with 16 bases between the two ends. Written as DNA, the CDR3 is TGCAGCGTTGCACCGCGGGGCTCCGTCTATGGCTACACCTTC. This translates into CSVAPRGSVYGYTF.

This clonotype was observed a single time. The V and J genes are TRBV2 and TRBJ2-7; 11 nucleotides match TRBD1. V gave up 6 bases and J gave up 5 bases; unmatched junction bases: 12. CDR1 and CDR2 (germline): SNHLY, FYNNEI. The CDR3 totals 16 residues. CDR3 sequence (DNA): TGTGCCAGCAGAGCTAGCCGGACAGGGGGCGTCAACGAGCAGTACTTC. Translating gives CASRASRTGGVNEQYF.